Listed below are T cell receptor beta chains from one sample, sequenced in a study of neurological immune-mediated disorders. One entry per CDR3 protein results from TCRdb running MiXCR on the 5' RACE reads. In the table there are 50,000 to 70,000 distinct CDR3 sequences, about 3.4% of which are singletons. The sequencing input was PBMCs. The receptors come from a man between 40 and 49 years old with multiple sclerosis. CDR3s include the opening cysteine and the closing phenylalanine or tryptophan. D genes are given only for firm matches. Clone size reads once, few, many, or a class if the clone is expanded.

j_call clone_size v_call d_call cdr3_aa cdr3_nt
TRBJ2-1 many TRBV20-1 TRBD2 CSANTGLAGVDEQFF TGCAGTGCCAATACGGGACTAGCGGGAGTTGATGAGCAGTTCTTC
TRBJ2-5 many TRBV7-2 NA CASSLVINPREAQYF TGTGCCAGCAGCTTAGTGATCAACCCGAGGGAGGCCCAGTACTTC
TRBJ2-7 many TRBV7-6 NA CASSPGGYEQYF TGTGCCAGCAGCCCAGGGGGGTACGAGCAGTACTTC
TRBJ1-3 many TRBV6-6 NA CATATGNSGNTIYF TGTGCCACTGCTACAGGGAACTCTGGAAACACCATATATTTT
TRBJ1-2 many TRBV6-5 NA CASSYGPNYGYTF TGTGCCAGCAGTTATGGGCCTAACTATGGCTACACCTTC
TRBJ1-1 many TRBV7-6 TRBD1 CASSPGTGFTEAFF TGTGCCAGCAGCCCCGGGACAGGATTTACTGAAGCTTTCTTT
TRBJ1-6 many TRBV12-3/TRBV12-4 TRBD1 CASTVRMRGRKSYNSPLHF TGTGCCAGCACCGTAAGGATGAGGGGGCGTAAGTCCTATAATTCACCCCTCCACTTT
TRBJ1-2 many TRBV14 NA CASSSRFTDYGYTF TGTGCCAGCAGCTCCAGGTTTACGGACTATGGCTACACCTTC
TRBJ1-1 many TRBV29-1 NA CSVEEVYTEAFF TGCAGCGTTGAGGAGGTATACACTGAAGCTTTCTTT
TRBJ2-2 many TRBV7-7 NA CASSLDRAGELFF TGTGCCAGCAGCTTAGACAGGGCCGGGGAGCTGTTTTTT
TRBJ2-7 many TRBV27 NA CASSSSGGVQQYF TGTGCCAGCAGTTCCAGTGGAGGTGTTCAGCAGTACTTC
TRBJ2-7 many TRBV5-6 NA CASSLVTSGAWEQYF TGTGCCAGCAGCTTAGTGACTTCCGGGGCCTGGGAGCAGTACTTC
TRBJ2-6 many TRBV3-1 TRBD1 CASSPRGTVGSGANVLTF TGTGCCAGCAGCCCCAGGGGGACGGTAGGCTCTGGGGCCAACGTCCTGACTTTC
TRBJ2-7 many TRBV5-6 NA CASSWGLSSYEQYF TGTGCCAGCAGCTGGGGACTTTCTTCCTACGAGCAGTACTTC
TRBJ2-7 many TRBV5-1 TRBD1 CASSLQTGGRDF TGCGCCAGCAGCTTGCAGACAGGGGGCCGTGACTTC
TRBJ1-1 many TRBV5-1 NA CASAPQGKGTEAFF TGCGCCAGCGCCCCCCAGGGGAAGGGCACTGAAGCTTTCTTT